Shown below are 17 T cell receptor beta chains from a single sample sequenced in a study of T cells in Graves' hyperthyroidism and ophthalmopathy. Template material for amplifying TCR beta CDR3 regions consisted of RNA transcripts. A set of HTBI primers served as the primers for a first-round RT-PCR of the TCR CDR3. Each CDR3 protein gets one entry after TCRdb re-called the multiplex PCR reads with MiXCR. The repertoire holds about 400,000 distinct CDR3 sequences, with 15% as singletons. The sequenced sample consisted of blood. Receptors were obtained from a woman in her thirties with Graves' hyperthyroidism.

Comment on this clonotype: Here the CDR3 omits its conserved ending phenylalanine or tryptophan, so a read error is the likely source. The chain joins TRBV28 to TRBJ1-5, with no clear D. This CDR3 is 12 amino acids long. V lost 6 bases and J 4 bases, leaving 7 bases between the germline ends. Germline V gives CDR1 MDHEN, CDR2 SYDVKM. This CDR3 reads CASSLENQPQHS. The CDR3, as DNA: TGTGCCAGCAGCCTCGAAAATCAGCCCCAGCATTCT.

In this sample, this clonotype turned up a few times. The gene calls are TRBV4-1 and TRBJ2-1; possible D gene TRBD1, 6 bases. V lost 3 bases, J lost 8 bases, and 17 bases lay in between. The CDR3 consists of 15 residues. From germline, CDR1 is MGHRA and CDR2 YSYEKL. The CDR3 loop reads CASSHQALGGYEQFF. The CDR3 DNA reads TGCGCCAGCAGCCACCAAGCCCTAGGGGGATATGAGCAGTTCTTC.

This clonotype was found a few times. CDR3: CSVTQDRGREAFF. CDR3 bases: TGCAGCGTCACCCAGGACAGGGGGCGGGAAGCTTTCTTT. This rearrangement joins TRBV29-1 to TRBJ1-1; 11 nucleotides agree with TRBD1. There are 13 residues in the CDR3. From germline, CDR1 is SQVTM and CDR2 ANQGSEA. J lost 8 bases, V lost 6 bases, and 8 bases had no gene match.

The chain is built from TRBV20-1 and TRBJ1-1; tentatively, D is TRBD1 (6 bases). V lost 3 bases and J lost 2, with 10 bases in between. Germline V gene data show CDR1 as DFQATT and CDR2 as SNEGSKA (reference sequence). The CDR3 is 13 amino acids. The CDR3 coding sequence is TGCAGTGCTAGCCGGGACATCAACACTGAAGCTTTCTTT. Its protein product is CSASRDINTEAFF.

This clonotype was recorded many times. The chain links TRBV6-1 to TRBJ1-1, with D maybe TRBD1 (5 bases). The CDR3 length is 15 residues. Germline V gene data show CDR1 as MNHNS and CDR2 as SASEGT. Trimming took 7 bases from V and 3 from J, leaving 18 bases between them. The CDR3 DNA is TGTGCCAGCATCCCCCGGGACGTAAGCGACACTGAAGCTTTCTTT. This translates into CASIPRDVSDTEAFF.

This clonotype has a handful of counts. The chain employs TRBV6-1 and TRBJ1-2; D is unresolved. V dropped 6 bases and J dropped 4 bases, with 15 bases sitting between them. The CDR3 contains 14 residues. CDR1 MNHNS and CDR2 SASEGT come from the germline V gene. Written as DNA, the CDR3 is TGTGCCAGCAGCGAACGCGGAGGGAGCTATGGCTACACCTTC. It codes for CASSERGGSYGYTF.

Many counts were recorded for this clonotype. CDR3 protein: CASSATGLADNNEQFF. The DNA of the CDR3 is TGTGCCAGCAGCGCCACGGGACTAGCGGACAACAATGAGCAGTTCTTC. The chain employs TRBV7-8 and TRBJ2-1; TRBD2 aligns across 11 bases. With 5 bases clipped from V and 5 bases from J, the junction kept 8 bases outside the gene matches. The CDR3 length is 16 residues. Per germline, CDR1 SGHVS and CDR2 FQNEAQ. The entire variable domain, with the rest obtained from reference TRBV7-8 and TRBJ2-1, is as follows: GAGVSQSPRYKVAKRGQDVALRCDPISGHVSLFWYQQALGQGPEFLTYFQNEAQLDKSGLPSDRFFAERPEGSVSTLKIQRTQQEDSAVYLCASSATGLADNNEQFFGPGTRLTVL.

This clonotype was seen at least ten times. CDR3 amino acids: CASSSDRAQETQYF. The DNA of the CDR3 is TGTGCCAGCAGTTCGGACAGGGCCCAAGAGACCCAGTACTTC. The chain employs TRBV2 and TRBJ2-5, with TRBD1 matching 8 bases. The CDR3 totals 14 residues. V lost 5 bases to trimming and J lost 1 base; unmatched junction nucleotides: 3. Germline lookup yields CDR1 SNHLY and CDR2 FYNNEI.

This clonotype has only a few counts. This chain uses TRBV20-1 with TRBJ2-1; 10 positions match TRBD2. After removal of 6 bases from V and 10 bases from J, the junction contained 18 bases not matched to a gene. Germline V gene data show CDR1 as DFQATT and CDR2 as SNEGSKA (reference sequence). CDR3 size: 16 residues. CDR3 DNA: TGCAGTGCGTGGGCTCAAGCGGGAGGGCCGTGGGGGGAGCAGTTCTTC. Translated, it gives CSAWAQAGGPWGEQFF.

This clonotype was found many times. In DNA, the CDR3 is TGTGCCAGCTCCGAAAGCAAAGGGGACACAGATACGCAGTATTTT. Translated: CASSESKGDTDTQYF. This sequence joins TRBV18 and TRBJ2-3, with D perhaps TRBD1 (5 bases). Trimming pared 6 bases from V and 2 bases from J, leaving 15 bases between. The CDR3 runs 15 residues. In germline, CDR1 is KGHSH, CDR2 LQKENI. The whole variable domain, remainder taken from reference TRBV18 and TRBJ2-3, is NAGVMQNPRHLVRRRGQEARLRCSPMKGHSHVYWYRQLPEEGLKFMVYLQKENIIDESGMPKERFSAEFPKEGPSILRIQQVVRGDSAAYFCASSESKGDTDTQYFGPGTRLTVL.

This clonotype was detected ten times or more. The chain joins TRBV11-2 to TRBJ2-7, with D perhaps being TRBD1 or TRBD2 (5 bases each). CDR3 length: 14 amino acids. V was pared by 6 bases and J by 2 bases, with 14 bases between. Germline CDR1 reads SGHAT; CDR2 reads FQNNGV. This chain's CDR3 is CASRRPGRTYEQYF. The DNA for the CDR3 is TGTGCCAGCAGACGACCGGGACGGACCTACGAGCAGTACTTC.

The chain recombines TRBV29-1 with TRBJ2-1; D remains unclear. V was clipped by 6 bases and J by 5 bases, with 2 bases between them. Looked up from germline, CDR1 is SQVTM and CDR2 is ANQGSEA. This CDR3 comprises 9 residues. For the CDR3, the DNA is TGCAGCGTGGACAATGAGCAGTTCTTC. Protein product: CSVDNEQFF.

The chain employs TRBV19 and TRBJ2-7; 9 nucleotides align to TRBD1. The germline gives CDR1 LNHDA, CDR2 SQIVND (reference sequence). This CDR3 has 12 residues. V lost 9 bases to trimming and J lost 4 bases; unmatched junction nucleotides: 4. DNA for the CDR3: TGTGCCAGCGCGGACAGGGGATACGAGCAGTACTTC. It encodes CASADRGYEQYF. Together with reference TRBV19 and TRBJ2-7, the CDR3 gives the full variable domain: DGGITQSPKYLFRKEGQNVTLSCEQNLNHDAMYWYRQDPGQGLRLIYYSQIVNDFQKGDIAEGYSVSREKKESFPLTVTSAQKNPTAFYLCASADRGYEQYFGPGTRLTVT.

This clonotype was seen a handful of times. CDR3 bases: TGTGCCAGCAGCCAAGCGCCACTAGCGGCTACCAATGAGCAGTTCTTC. Translating it yields CASSQAPLAATNEQFF. The V call is TRBV3-1, the J call TRBJ2-1; TRBD2 aligns across 8 bases. The length of the CDR3 is 16 residues. J gave up 6 bases and V 1 base, and 8 bases lay outside the gene matches. Germline V CDR1 and CDR2: LGHDT, YNNKEL (reference sequence).

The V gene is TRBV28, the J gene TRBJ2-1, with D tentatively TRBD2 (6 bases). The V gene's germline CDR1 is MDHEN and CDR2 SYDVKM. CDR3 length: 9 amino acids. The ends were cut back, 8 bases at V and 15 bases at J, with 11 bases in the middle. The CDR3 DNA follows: TGTGCCAGCGGGGGGTCCAGGTTCTTC. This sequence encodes CASGGSRFF.

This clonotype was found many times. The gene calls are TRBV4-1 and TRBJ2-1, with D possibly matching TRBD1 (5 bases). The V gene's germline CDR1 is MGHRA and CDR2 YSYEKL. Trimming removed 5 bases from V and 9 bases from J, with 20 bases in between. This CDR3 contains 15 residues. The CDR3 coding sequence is TGCGCCAGCAGCAAAGGGGCGAACGGCCTTCTTGAGCAGTTCTTC. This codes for CASSKGANGLLEQFF.

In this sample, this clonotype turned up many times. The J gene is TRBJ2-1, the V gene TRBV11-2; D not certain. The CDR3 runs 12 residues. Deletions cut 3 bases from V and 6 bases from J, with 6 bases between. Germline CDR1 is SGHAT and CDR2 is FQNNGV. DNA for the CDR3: TGTGCCAGCAGCTTTGCTTCCAATGAGCAGTTCTTC. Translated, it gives CASSFASNEQFF.